This record looks at one TCR beta chain sequence and its context. In TCRdb, the RT-PCR reads were re-called with MiXCR into one record per CDR3 protein. The sample records about 680,000 distinct CDR3 sequences, 11% to 15% being singletons. The CDR3 length is 16 residues. Trimming stripped 4 bases from V and 0 bases from J, with 14 bases between. CDR1 is SGHRS, CDR2 YFSETQ, per germline. This receptor was taken from a female donor in good health, serving as a healthy control. The sample comprised memory CD4+ T cells from blood. The chain combines TRBV5-1 with TRBJ2-1; D ambiguous. The CDR3, as DNA: TGCGCCAGCAGCAGCCGTCCGGTAAGCTCCTACAATGAGCAGTTCTTC. Encoded protein: CASSSRPVSSYNEQFF.